The 25 T cell receptor beta chains below all came from one sample that was sequenced in a study of cytomegalovirus exposure and HLA in healthy donors. PCR amplification relied on 60 Vbeta primers (plus 13 Jbeta primers). The data were produced by immunoSEQ multiplex PCR, yet TCRdb's version contains in-frame clones alone and is incomplete. The sample contains about 160,000 clones, 65% to 85% of which appear only once. Sequencing used PBMCs. The receptors were sampled from a man aged 35 to 55 in good health and CMV-seropositive.

The chain recombines TRBV19 with TRBJ2-5; the match to TRBD2 covers 9 bases. V lost 7 bases to trimming and J lost 2 bases; unmatched junction nucleotides: 8. The CDR3 covers 15 residues. Germline CDR1 LNHDA, CDR2 SQIVND (reference sequence). CDR3 loop: CASKFLAGSQETQYF. For the CDR3, the DNA is TGTGCCAGTAAATTCCTAGCGGGGAGTCAAGAGACCCAGTACTTC.

This sequence joins TRBV19 and TRBJ2-5, with 7 bases fitting TRBD1. Looked up from germline, CDR1 is LNHDA and CDR2 is SQIVND (reference sequence). The CDR3 loop spans 14 amino acids. V shed 6 bases, J shed 7 bases, and the junction held 11 bases outside the gene matches. The chain's CDR3 is CASSTPGQKRTQYF. CDR3 coding DNA: TGTGCCAGTAGCACCCCGGGACAGAAGAGGACCCAGTACTTC.

The rearrangement joins TRBV2 to TRBJ1-5; no clear D. CDR1 SNHLY and CDR2 FYNNEI come from the germline V gene. This CDR3 is 14 amino acids long. The V end was cut by 1 base, the J end by 6 bases, with 10 bases between. In nucleotides, the CDR3 is TGTGCCAGCAGTGAAGGGGTGGGGAGTCAGCCCCAGCATTTT. Translated: CASSEGVGSQPQHF.

V gene TRBV14 combines with J gene TRBJ2-7; 9 bases map to TRBD1. The V and J ends lost 4 bases and 2 bases, in that order; junction bases with no gene match: 15. CDR3 size: 18 residues. Germline CDR1 reads SGHDN; CDR2 reads FVKESK. The CDR3 coding sequence is TGTGCCAGCAGCCTAGTTTCAAATTATGGGACAGGGACCTACGAGCAGTACTTC. Translation gives CASSLVSNYGTGTYEQYF. Full variable domain (remainder filled in from reference TRBV14 and TRBJ2-7): EAGVTQFPSHSVIEKGQTVTLRCDPISGHDNLYWYRRVMGKEIKFLLHFVKESKQDESGMPNNRFLAERTGGTYSTLKVQPAELEDSGVYFCASSLVSNYGTGTYEQYFGPGTRLTVT.

The chain couples TRBV10-3 to TRBJ1-1, with D unclear. The CDR3 has 15 residues. CDR1 and CDR2 (germline): ENHRY, SYGVKD. Trimming took off 1 base at V and 0 bases at J, with 9 bases between the two ends. The CDR3 DNA is TGTGCCATCAGTGAGTTTACCGCTATGAACACTGAAGCTTTCTTT. Its translation: CAISEFTAMNTEAFF.

The chain recombines TRBV19 with TRBJ2-1, with TRBD2 matching over 7 bases. Germline V lookup: CDR1 LNHDA, CDR2 SQIVND (reference sequence). The CDR3 has 14 amino acids. Germline trimming cut 3 bases from V and 10 bases from J; bases unmatched to any gene: 9. This CDR3 is CASSIQGGEGEQFF. For the CDR3, the DNA is TGTGCCAGTAGTATCCAGGGAGGGGAAGGCGAGCAGTTCTTC.

DNA for the CDR3: TGTGCCAGCAGCTTAATGGGGGGTAACACCGGGGAGCTGTTTTTT. Its protein is CASSLMGGNTGELFF. The chain has TRBV7-3 and TRBJ2-2; maybe TRBD2 (6 bases). Trimming left V 1 base short and J 2 bases short, with 8 bases between. The CDR3 is 15 amino acids. The germline gives CDR1 SGHTA, CDR2 FQGTGA.

This clone has just one count. CDR3 region: CASSQDWTPGGGRPGQPQHF. The CDR3 region has the DNA TGCGCCAGCAGCCAAGATTGGACGCCGGGGGGGGGAAGGCCAGGACAGCCCCAGCATTTT. This chain uses TRBV4-3 with TRBJ1-5; maybe TRBD1 (5 bases). V was shortened by 0 bases and J by 7 bases, with 28 bases between the two germline ends. Germline-derived CDR1 and CDR2 are LGHNA and YSLEER. This CDR3 has 20 amino acids.

A few counts support this clone. The CDR3 loop reads CASSETGTDTQYF. CDR3 DNA: TGTGCCAGCAGTGAGACGGGGACAGATACGCAGTATTTT. This sequence joins TRBV2 and TRBJ2-3, with a possible D match to TRBD2 (5 bases). Per the germline V gene, CDR1 is SNHLY and CDR2 is FYNNEI. The CDR3 contains 13 residues. V lost 3 bases and J 3 bases, leaving 7 bases between the germline ends.

As regards this clone: Mismatch with germline at one junction end may stem from a read error. The CDR3 DNA is TGTGCCAACAGTTACTCGAGCGCGAGGGCGGGTACTGAAGCTTTCTTT. Its translation is CANSYSSARAGTEAFF. The gene calls are TRBV6-5 and TRBJ1-1; D not resolved. The V gene's germline CDR1 is MNHEY and CDR2 SVGAGI. The CDR3 runs 16 residues.

V gene TRBV7-9 combines with J gene TRBJ2-7, with TRBD1 identical over 8 bases. Germline CDR1 SEHNR, CDR2 FQNEAQ (reference sequence). CDR3 length: 14 residues. V gave up 0 bases and J gave up 3 bases; unmatched junction bases: 1. CDR3 region: CASSLAGTGYEQYF. CDR3 nucleotides: TGTGCCAGCAGCTTAGCGGGGACAGGCTACGAGCAGTACTTC.

The V and J genes are TRBV27 and TRBJ2-7, with a tentative D call TRBD2 (7 bases). Trimming stripped 5 bases from V and 0 bases from J, with 17 bases between. The CDR3 has 16 amino acids. CDR1 and CDR2 from the germline V gene are MNHEY and SMNVEV (reference sequence). In nucleotides, the CDR3 is TGTGCCAGCAGTAAAACTCAGGGGAGGGCCTCCTACGAGCAGTACTTC. Translated: CASSKTQGRASYEQYF.

The CDR3 nucleotides are TGTGCCAGCAGCGCCGGGGTCAGGAGTGGCTACACCTTC. Translating gives CASSAGVRSGYTF. The chain is built from TRBV2 and TRBJ1-2; unclear D gene. The V end lost 6 bases, the J end lost 7 bases, and 15 bases lay between the germline ends. The CDR3 covers 13 residues. CDR1 SNHLY and CDR2 FYNNEI come from the germline V gene.

A few counts support this clone. The chain employs TRBV27 and TRBJ1-1; maybe TRBD1 (5 bases). The V end was cut by 7 bases, the J end by 2 bases, with 23 bases between. This CDR3 is 17 amino acids long. Per germline, CDR1 MNHEY and CDR2 SMNVEV (reference sequence). CDR3 in amino acids: CASTPRGGVGANTEAFF. CDR3 sequence (DNA): TGTGCCAGCACTCCCCGGGGGGGGGTAGGGGCTAACACTGAAGCTTTCTTT.

The CDR3 protein is CASSHGGANVNEQFF. In DNA form, the CDR3 reads TGTGCCAGCAGCCACGGGGGGGCCAACGTGAATGAGCAGTTCTTC. J is TRBJ2-1 and V is TRBV13; TRBD2 matches 8 bases. V lost 5 bases, J lost 7 bases, and 10 bases stayed unmatched. This CDR3 has 15 residues. Germline CDR1 reads PRHDT; CDR2 reads FYEKMQ (reference sequence). The complete variable domain, with remaining parts taken from reference TRBV13 and TRBJ2-1, reads AAGVIQSPRHLIKEKRETATLKCYPIPRHDTVYWYQQGPGQDPQFLISFYEKMQSDKGSIPDRFSAQQFSDYHSELNMSSLELGDSALYFCASSHGGANVNEQFFGPGTRLTVL.

The rearrangement links TRBV4-3 to TRBJ1-1; D gene uncertain. Germline V gene data show CDR1 as LGHNA and CDR2 as YSLEER. The CDR3 is 15 amino acids. The V and J ends lost 1 base and 11 bases respectively, with 20 bases between them. As DNA, the CDR3 is TGCGCCAGCAGCCAAGGCCTGACGGGAGGACGTAGGGCTTTCTTT. This translates into CASSQGLTGGRRAFF.

This chain connects TRBV5-4 to TRBJ2-3; the D gene is possibly TRBD1 (6 bases). CDR3 length: 14 residues. From germline, CDR1 is SGHNT and CDR2 YYREEE (reference sequence). The V end lost 5 bases, the J end lost 4 bases, and 14 bases lay between the germline ends. This chain's CDR3 is CASSPGSGADTQYF. CDR3 nucleotide sequence: TGTGCCAGCAGTCCCGGCTCAGGGGCAGATACGCAGTATTTT.

V usage is TRBV6-5 and J usage is TRBJ1-1; D is possibly TRBD1 (5 bases). This CDR3 comprises 15 residues. Germline CDR1 MNHEY, CDR2 SVGAGI. Trimming removed 4 bases from V and 1 base from J, with 13 bases in between. The CDR3 is CASSWFIQENTEAFF. The DNA for the CDR3 is TGTGCCAGCAGTTGGTTCATACAGGAGAACACTGAAGCTTTCTTT.

The CDR3 protein is CASTQAGVGTEAFF. The CDR3, as DNA: TGTGCCAGCACCCAAGCAGGGGTGGGTACTGAAGCTTTCTTT. This chain connects TRBV7-2 to TRBJ1-1; D might be TRBD1 (6 bases). The V gene lost 7 bases and the J gene lost 5 bases, with 17 bases spanning the gap. Per germline, CDR1 SGHTA and CDR2 FQGNSA. The CDR3 consists of 14 residues.

V usage is TRBV15 and J usage is TRBJ2-1; TRBD1 is a possible D gene (5 bases). The CDR3 runs 13 residues. V was trimmed by 3 bases and J by 6 bases, leaving 9 bases between them. CDR1 and CDR2 from the germline V gene are LNHNV and YYDKDF (reference sequence). CDR3 DNA: TGTGCCACCAGCAGGACAGAATTCAATGAGCAGTTCTTC. Amino acids: CATSRTEFNEQFF.

This chain connects TRBV29-1 to TRBJ2-3; 12 bases are a match to TRBD2. V was pared by 0 bases and J by 8 bases, with 6 bases of the junction left unmatched. The CDR3 spans 15 residues. Germline lookup yields CDR1 SQVTM and CDR2 ANQGSEA. The CDR3 DNA is TGCAGCGTTGAAGATCCTAGCGGGGGGGAGAGTACGCAGTATTTT. It codes for CSVEDPSGGESTQYF.

The gene calls are TRBV7-3 and TRBJ2-1, with 9 bases fitting TRBD2. V shed 5 bases, J shed 6 bases, and the junction held 8 bases outside the gene matches. CDR1 SGHTA and CDR2 FQGTGA come from the germline V gene. CDR3 length: 15 amino acids. CDR3 in amino acids: CASSVSGGPGNEQFF. Written as DNA, the CDR3 is TGTGCCAGCAGCGTGAGCGGGGGGCCGGGCAATGAGCAGTTCTTC.

This CDR3 is CASSLGSGTDTQYF. The DNA for the CDR3 is TGCGCCAGCAGCTTGGGTTCTGGCACAGATACGCAGTATTTT. The rearrangement uses TRBV5-1 and TRBJ2-3; D is ambiguous. Germline lookup yields CDR1 SGHRS and CDR2 YFSETQ. The ends were cut back, 0 bases at V and 1 base at J, with 6 bases in the middle. The CDR3 is 14 residues long.

The chain is built from TRBV27 and TRBJ2-7; 10 bases are a match to TRBD1. This CDR3 has 16 amino acids. Germline V gives CDR1 MNHEY, CDR2 SMNVEV (reference sequence). Trimming took 4 bases from V and 3 from J; bases not matched to a gene: 9. This CDR3 is CASSYPGTGVVYEQYF. CDR3 bases: TGTGCCAGCAGTTACCCAGGGACAGGGGTGGTCTACGAGCAGTACTTC.

The chain joins TRBV5-6 to TRBJ2-3; 9 bases fit TRBD1. The CDR3 extends over 15 amino acids. The trim removed 4 bases at V and 3 bases at J, leaving 6 bases unmatched. CDR1 SGHDT and CDR2 YYEEEE come from the germline V gene. The CDR3 nucleotides are TGTGCCAGCAGCCGGGGACAGGGTAAGACAGATACGCAGTATTTT. This gives the protein CASSRGQGKTDTQYF.